The clone carrying this TCR beta chain has only a few counts. This sample was included in a study of patients and donors after allogeneic stem cell transplantation. Germline V lookup: CDR1 MNHNS, CDR2 SASEGT. Trimming at V came to 6 bases and at J to 8 bases, leaving 7 bases not matched to a gene. This CDR3 is built from 13 residues. TCRdb processed the RT-PCR reads anew with MiXCR; each CDR3 protein has one entry. Found here are roughly 960,000 distinct CDR3 sequences, more than 15% of them singletons; the top ten hold around 6%. The chain uses TRBV6-1 and TRBJ1-2; 9 bases fit TRBD1. Sequencing input: blood, either unsorted or a sorted T cell fraction (not recorded which). The clonotype comes from a human donor who was either an allogeneic HSCT recipient or a stem cell or donor lymphocyte infusion donor (not recorded which). It is not recorded whose cells these are; they may come from a transplant donor. CDR3 nucleotides: TGTGCCAGCAGGCCCGGGACAGGGTTCGGCTACACCTTC. The encoded protein is CASRPGTGFGYTF.